The rows below give T cell receptor beta chains drawn from one sample of a study of shared clonotypes between healthy human individuals. Some clones are missing from TCRdb's copy, which holds only in-frame ones; the method was immunoSEQ multiplex PCR. Of about 820,000 clones listed, around 93% were seen once; the top ten hold approximately 25%. Source material: naive CD8+ T cells sorted from blood. The receptor source for this set is a man between 25 and 39 years old in good health. Both conserved end residues are part of each CDR3. A D gene is named only where the DNA matches it firmly. Clone size, where shown, is once, few, many, or a class for clones that have expanded.

clone_size j_call v_call d_call cdr3_nt cdr3_aa
. TRBJ2-3 TRBV27 . TGTGCCAGCAGTTTACTCGGACTCAATACGCAGTATTTT CASSLLGLNTQYF
. TRBJ2-1 TRBV11-1 . TGTGCCAGCAGCCGGACTGACTCCGATGAGCAGTTCTTC CASSRTDSDEQFF
. TRBJ2-7 TRBV5-6 TRBD1 TGTGCCAGCAGCTCCGGGACAGGGAGAATCTACGAGCAGTACTTC CASSSGTGRIYEQYF
few TRBJ1-2 TRBV9 . TGTGCCAGCAGCGCTCGAACCTGGGATGGCTACACCTTC CASSARTWDGYTF
. TRBJ2-7 TRBV14 TRBD2 TGTGCCAGCAGCCAAGCGTTAATACTAGCGGACTCCTACGAGCAGTACTTC CASSQALILADSYEQYF
once TRBJ2-5 TRBV7-9 . TGTGCCAGCAGCACCATGGATAGCGGACTTTGGGAGACCCAGTACTTC CASSTMDSGLWETQYF
once TRBJ1-4 TRBV18 TRBD1 TGTGCCAGCTCACCAGGTTCAGGGGGCGGCGTCACTAATGAAAAACTGTTTTTT CASSPGSGGGVTNEKLFF
. TRBJ2-7 TRBV27 TRBD2 TGTGCCAGCAGGCTATCCGGACTAGCGGGCCTAACTCCCGTAAAATTTTCCTACGAGCAGTACTTC CASRLSGLAGLTPVKFSYEQYF
. TRBJ2-1 TRBV29-1 TRBD1 TGCAGCGTTGTGACAGGGGTTGGAAATGAGCAGTTCTTC CSVVTGVGNEQFF
. TRBJ2-1 TRBV5-1 TRBD2 TGCGCCAGCAGCTTGGAAGCTAGCGGGGGGGTCTACAATGAGCAGTTCTTC CASSLEASGGVYNEQFF
once TRBJ1-5 TRBV2 . TGTGCCAGCAGTGAAGGACCGACTTATAGCAATCAGCCCCAGCATTTT CASSEGPTYSNQPQHF
few TRBJ2-7 TRBV6-1 . TGTGCCAGCAGTGATGGACCCGAGCAGTACTTC CASSDGPEQYF
. TRBJ2-1 TRBV11-2 . TGTGCCAGCAGCTTAGAGGATAATGAGCAGTTCTTC CASSLEDNEQFF
. TRBJ2-7 TRBV6-1 . TGTGCCAGCAAGTCAAGTTTGGACTACGAGCAGTACTTC CASKSSLDYEQYF
few TRBJ2-7 TRBV10-3 . TGTGCCATCAGTGACGCAGGATACGAGCAGTACTTC CAISDAGYEQYF
. TRBJ1-1 TRBV7-4 . TGTGCCAGCAGCTTGACAGTTAGTAACACTGAAGCTTTCTTT CASSLTVSNTEAFF
. TRBJ2-1 TRBV4-1 TRBD1 TGCGCCAGCAGCCCCCCACAGGGGGAGCAGTTCTTC CASSPPQGEQFF
once TRBJ1-1 TRBV28 TRBD1 TGTGCCAGCAGTTCCCGACAGGGGATGAACACTGAAGCTTTCTTT CASSSRQGMNTEAFF
few TRBJ1-1 TRBV4-1 . TGCGCCAGCAGATTACATGAGGGGGGGCTCACTGAAGCTTTCTTT CASRLHEGGLTEAFF
many TRBJ1-5 TRBV28 . TGTGCCAGCAGTTATTTGGACAGTAGCAATCAGCCCCAGCATTTT CASSYLDSSNQPQHF
. TRBJ2-7 TRBV11-2 . TGTGCCAGCAGCCCGGGACCCTCCGTCTACGAGCAGTACTTC CASSPGPSVYEQYF
once TRBJ1-5 TRBV28 . TGTGCCAGCAGTTTACCCAGTTATAGCAATCAGCCCCAGCATTTT CASSLPSYSNQPQHF
. TRBJ2-1 TRBV11-2 . TGTGCCAGCAGCTTTGTCTCTGGTATAGATGAGCAGTTCTTC CASSFVSGIDEQFF
. TRBJ2-5 TRBV29-1 . TGCAGCGTTGAGGGCAACCAAGAGACCCAGTACTTC CSVEGNQETQYF